A selection of T cell receptor beta chains follows, all from one sample in a study of metastatic and nonmetastatic thyroid tumors. TCRdb re-called the PCR reads through MiXCR. The data hold approximately 50,000 clones, with roughly 4% observed a single time. The sample consisted of blood. The receptors stem from a female donor with papillary thyroid cancer or a benign thyroid nodule (not recorded which). Some clones in this sample may be carry-over from other donors' samples. The CDR3 runs from the conserved cysteine through the conserved F or W. The D gene is left open where the match is weak. The size entry is marked missing in some rows and otherwise reads once, few, many or a size class.

V gene: TRBV28; D gene: NA; clone size: few; J gene: TRBJ1-1; CDR3 DNA: TGTGCCAGCAGTTTATCCGAAACCCCGAAAGCTTTCTTT; CDR3 protein: CASSLSETPKAFF
V gene: TRBV24-1; D gene: NA; clone size: NA; J gene: TRBJ1-2; CDR3 DNA: TGTACCACCAGTGATTCAGACAGGCCTAACTATGGCTACACCTTC; CDR3 protein: CTTSDSDRPNYGYTF
V gene: TRBV9; D gene: NA; clone size: many; J gene: TRBJ2-2; CDR3 DNA: TGTGCCAGCAGCCCGAACACCGGGGAGCTGTTTTTT; CDR3 protein: CASSPNTGELFF
V gene: TRBV5-6; D gene: NA; clone size: few; J gene: TRBJ2-7; CDR3 DNA: TGTGCCAGCAGCTACCGGGGCAGAAGATACGAGCAGTACTTC; CDR3 protein: CASSYRGRRYEQYF
V gene: TRBV19; D gene: NA; clone size: few; J gene: TRBJ1-5; CDR3 DNA: TGTGCCAGTTGCCGGGACGGAGACAATCAGCCCCAGCATTTT; CDR3 protein: CASCRDGDNQPQHF
V gene: TRBV6-1; D gene: TRBD1; clone size: NA; J gene: TRBJ2-7; CDR3 DNA: TGTGCCAGCAGTCCACGAAGAGGACAGGCCGAGCAGTACTTC; CDR3 protein: CASSPRRGQAEQYF
V gene: TRBV11-3; D gene: TRBD1; clone size: many; J gene: TRBJ2-1; CDR3 DNA: TGTGCCAGCAGCCAACGACAGGGGGCCTACAATGAGCAGTTCTTC; CDR3 protein: CASSQRQGAYNEQFF
V gene: TRBV6-1; D gene: NA; clone size: NA; J gene: TRBJ2-2; CDR3 DNA: TGTGCCAGCAGTGAATCGACGGGGGACACCGGGGAGCTGTTTTTT; CDR3 protein: CASSESTGDTGELFF
V gene: TRBV12-3/TRBV12-4; D gene: NA; clone size: many; J gene: TRBJ1-2; CDR3 DNA: TGTGCCAGCAGTACGGGACCTTATGGCTACACCTTC; CDR3 protein: CASSTGPYGYTF
V gene: TRBV3-1; D gene: NA; clone size: many; J gene: TRBJ1-2; CDR3 DNA: TGTGCCAGTAGCCCTCTGAAGACCGATAACTATGGCTACACCTTC; CDR3 protein: CASSPLKTDNYGYTF
V gene: TRBV20-1; D gene: TRBD2; clone size: many; J gene: TRBJ2-7; CDR3 DNA: TGCAGTGCTAGCGGGAGGGCCGAGCAGTACTTC; CDR3 protein: CSASGRAEQYF
V gene: TRBV5-6; D gene: TRBD1; clone size: many; J gene: TRBJ1-1; CDR3 DNA: TGTGCCAGCAGCTTTCCCGACAGGGGGGGAGCTTTCTTT; CDR3 protein: CASSFPDRGGAFF
V gene: TRBV7-2; D gene: TRBD1; clone size: large; J gene: TRBJ1-4; CDR3 DNA: TGTGCCAGCAGCCTACAGGGACAGGGGGGGGAAAAACTGTTTTTT; CDR3 protein: CASSLQGQGGEKLFF
V gene: TRBV6-5; D gene: TRBD2; clone size: few; J gene: TRBJ2-3; CDR3 DNA: TGTGCCAGCAGTTTGGCTAGGAGTAGCGGGAGCACAGATACGCAGTATTTT; CDR3 protein: CASSLARSSGSTDTQYF
V gene: TRBV4-2; D gene: TRBD2; clone size: many; J gene: TRBJ2-2; CDR3 DNA: TGTGCCAGCAGCCAATTTAGCGGGGCCGGGGAGCTGTTTTTT; CDR3 protein: CASSQFSGAGELFF
V gene: TRBV6-4; D gene: TRBD1; clone size: many; J gene: TRBJ2-1; CDR3 DNA: TGTGCCAGCAGTACCGGACAGGGGTCCTACAATGAGCAGTTCTTC; CDR3 protein: CASSTGQGSYNEQFF